Below are 8 T cell receptor beta chains sequenced from a single sample in a study of vaccination and CD4 T cells after COVID-19. Treatment in this sample: approximately nine-day PBMC culture with coronavirus spike peptide pools or control peptides (ViraFEST assay). No antigen is known for these receptors. The study sequenced cultured CD4+ T cell DNA using the Oncomine TCR Beta short-read assay. TCRdb reanalysed the PCR reads using MiXCR and keeps one entry per CDR3 protein. The data hold about 19,000 distinct CDR3 sequences, with 48% observed a single time. The material was CD4+ T cells from blood, cultured in vitro, obtained after SARS-CoV-2 vaccination. Receptors originate from a human donor who had recovered from COVID-19.

The chain uses TRBV20-1 and TRBJ1-1, with 8 positions matching TRBD1. V shed 3 bases, J shed 5 bases, and the junction held 8 bases outside the gene matches. The CDR3 consists of 14 residues. CDR1 is DFQATT and CDR2 is SNEGSKA in the germline V gene (reference sequence). CDR3 amino acids: CSASFGQGATEAFF. The CDR3 DNA reads TGCAGTGCTAGTTTCGGTCAGGGGGCGACTGAAGCTTTCTTT.

The sample holds a few counts of this clonotype. The chain combines TRBV11-3 with TRBJ1-2; no definite D call. The CDR3 covers 15 residues. Between the trimmed V and J ends, which lost 5 bases and 2 bases, there was a span of 15 bases. Germline assignment: CDR1 SGHNT and CDR2 YENEEA. The CDR3 nucleotides are TGTGCCAGCAGCCCCGGATCTGTGGGGAACTATGGCTACACCTTC. Residues: CASSPGSVGNYGYTF.

The rearrangement uses TRBV11-1 and TRBJ2-1, with 9 bases aligning to TRBD2. The V gene's germline CDR1 is SGHAT and CDR2 FQDESV (reference sequence). This CDR3 contains 15 residues. The V gene end was trimmed by 2 bases and the J gene end by 8 bases; junction bases not matched to a gene: 7. CDR3 DNA sequence: TGTGCCAGCAGCTTATCGGGACTAGCTATGGATGAGCAGTTCTTC. Translation: CASSLSGLAMDEQFF.

The chain has TRBV5-1 and TRBJ1-1, with D possibly being TRBD1 (6 bases). Germline V lookup: CDR1 SGHRS, CDR2 YFSETQ. This CDR3 is 14 amino acids long. With 1 base removed from V and 5 bases from J, the gap between germline ends came to 12 bases. This CDR3 is CASSLKGGGTEAFF. CDR3 DNA: TGCGCCAGCAGCTTGAAAGGGGGTGGGACTGAAGCTTTCTTT.

This chain uses TRBV27 with TRBJ1-5; tentative D call: TRBD1 (6 bases). Germline CDR1 reads MNHEY; CDR2 reads SMNVEV (reference sequence). The V gene lost 6 bases and the J gene lost 1 base, with 13 bases spanning the gap. This CDR3 has 15 residues. The CDR3 DNA is TGTGCCAGCAGCTTAAACGGACAGAGCAATCAGCCCCAGCATTTT. It is translated as CASSLNGQSNQPQHF.

The chain uses TRBV28 and TRBJ1-1; D is perhaps TRBD1 (5 bases). Germline V gives CDR1 MDHEN, CDR2 SYDVKM. CDR3 size: 10 residues. V lost 8 bases to trimming and J lost 11 bases, with 12 bases between them. The CDR3 DNA reads TGTGCCAGCGGGGGGGTGAGTGCTTTCTTT. Translation gives CASGGVSAFF.

This clonotype turned up a few times. The chain joins TRBV20-1 to TRBJ2-3, with TRBD2 matching over 9 bases. The ends lost 4 bases at V and 4 bases at J; junction bases unmatched: 3. Germline values: CDR1 DFQATT, CDR2 SNEGSKA (reference sequence). This CDR3 has 13 residues. CDR3 sequence reads: CSAKLAGADTQYF. The CDR3 DNA follows: TGCAGTGCTAAACTAGCGGGCGCAGATACGCAGTATTTT.

The V and J genes are TRBV6-1 and TRBJ1-1, with 8 bases matching TRBD1. The J segment lost 0 bases and the V segment lost 1 base, leaving 1 base of the junction unmatched. The V gene's germline CDR1 is MNHNS and CDR2 SASEGT. The CDR3 runs 15 residues. CDR3 residues: CASSEGTGMNTEAFF. Here the CDR3 DNA reads TGTGCCAGCAGTGAAGGGACAGGGATGAACACTGAAGCTTTCTTT.